What follows are 18 T cell receptor beta chains derived from one specimen sequenced in a study of graft-versus-host responses after intestinal transplantation. Only in-frame clones appear in the TCRdb table, and some are missing; sequencing was by immunoSEQ multiplex PCR. The sample includes more than 85,000 clones, 90% to 95% of them seen just once. No cognate antigen is known for these TCRs. The material was unstimulated CD8+ T cells sorted from spleen or lymph node cells, obtained before intestinal transplant. The source of these receptors is a human donor who received an intestinal transplant.

This sequence joins TRBV7-9 and TRBJ2-2; 10 nucleotides line up with TRBD1. V shed 5 bases and J 5 bases; nucleotides not matched to a gene: 5. Looked up from germline, CDR1 is SEHNR and CDR2 is FQNEAQ (reference sequence). This CDR3 has 15 amino acids. The CDR3 region has the DNA TGTGCCAGCAGCGACGGACAGGGGGGGACCGGGGAGCTGTTTTTT. This codes for CASSDGQGGTGELFF.

CDR3 nucleotide sequence: TGCGCCAGCAGCCCAGGCCGGGGGTGGGAGCAGTACTTC. Protein sequence: CASSPGRGWEQYF. The chain is built from TRBV4-3 and TRBJ2-7; TRBD2 is a possible D gene (6 bases). V was cut by 4 bases and J by 7 bases, with 14 bases left in between. This CDR3 is 13 amino acids long. Germline CDR1 LGHNA, CDR2 YSLEER.

This clone came up once. This chain uses TRBV7-6 with TRBJ2-1; TRBD2 agrees at 16 bases. Germline V gives CDR1 SGHVS, CDR2 FNYEAQ. Germline trimming cut 5 bases from V and 7 bases from J; bases unmatched to any gene: 11. The CDR3 contains 18 residues. Here the CDR3 reads CASSKGLAGGGGRNEQFF. As DNA, the CDR3 is TGTGCCAGCAGCAAGGGACTAGCGGGGGGGGGAGGTCGGAATGAGCAGTTCTTC.

J is TRBJ1-1 and V is TRBV7-8; D is unclear. Deletions cut 2 bases from V and 4 bases from J, with 11 bases between. The CDR3 is 14 amino acids. Germline V gives CDR1 SGHVS, CDR2 FQNEAQ. CDR3 nucleotides: TGTGCCAGCAGCTTAATTACAATCAGCACTGAAGCTTTCTTT. This codes for CASSLITISTEAFF.

A single count supports this clone. The CDR3 DNA reads TGTGCCGCCCAAGGACTCGTCCAGAACTACAATGAGCAGTTCTTC. Amino acids: CAAQGLVQNYNEQFF. The gene calls are TRBV6-1 and TRBJ2-1; a possible D gene is TRBD2 (5 bases). In germline, CDR1 is MNHNS, CDR2 SASEGT. V lost 11 bases, J lost 3 bases, and 20 bases lay in between. CDR3 length equals 15 residues.

The V gene is TRBV11-2, the J gene TRBJ2-3, with a possible D match to TRBD1 (5 bases). There are 15 residues in the CDR3. Trimming removed 0 bases at V and 2 bases at J, with 9 bases between. Germline assignment: CDR1 SGHAT and CDR2 FQNNGV. For the CDR3, the DNA is TGTGCCAGCAGCTTAGAGTTGGGGCTCACAGATACGCAGTATTTT. The encoded protein is CASSLELGLTDTQYF. Together with reference TRBV11-2 and TRBJ2-3, the CDR3 gives the full variable domain: EAGVAQSPRYKIIEKRQSVAFWCNPISGHATLYWYQQILGQGPKLLIQFQNNGVVDDSQLPKDRFSAERLKGVDSTLKIQPAKLEDSAVYLCASSLELGLTDTQYFGPGTRLTVL.

The genes are TRBV4-3 and TRBJ2-3, with D tentatively TRBD1 (7 bases). The CDR3 sequence is 16 residues long. The V gene lost 2 bases and the J gene lost 6 bases, with 18 bases spanning the gap. Germline V gene data show CDR1 as LGHNA and CDR2 as YSLEER. The CDR3 DNA sequence: TGCGCCAGCAGCCAAAACAGGAGGGGGCTGTTGGATACGCAGTATTTT. It codes for CASSQNRRGLLDTQYF.

The gene calls are TRBV11-2 and TRBJ1-1; D is unresolved. This CDR3 is 15 amino acids long. From germline, CDR1 is SGHAT and CDR2 FQNNGV. V was cut by 5 bases and J by 3 bases, with 16 bases left in between. The CDR3 here is CASSPRSMVHTEAFF. The CDR3 DNA is TGTGCCAGCAGCCCTAGATCCATGGTACACACTGAAGCTTTCTTT.

The chain is built from TRBV30 and TRBJ1-2; D unresolved. Per germline, CDR1 GTSNPN and CDR2 SVGIG (reference sequence). The length of the CDR3 is 11 residues. V gave up 5 bases and J gave up 2 bases, with 6 bases separating them. CDR3 loop: CAWDKNYGYTF. The CDR3 DNA reads as TGTGCCTGGGACAAAAACTATGGCTACACCTTC.

This chain uses TRBV11-2 with TRBJ1-3; TRBD1 agrees at 8 bases. This CDR3 comprises 17 residues. Germline V gives CDR1 SGHAT, CDR2 FQNNGV. After removal of 2 bases from V and 5 bases from J, the junction contained 11 bases not matched to a gene. CDR3 residues: CASSLWDRTGLRNTIYF. DNA for the CDR3: TGTGCCAGCAGCTTATGGGACAGGACGGGCCTGCGAAACACCATATATTTT. The full variable domain, its missing parts supplied by reference TRBV11-2 and TRBJ1-3, is EAGVAQSPRYKIIEKRQSVAFWCNPISGHATLYWYQQILGQGPKLLIQFQNNGVVDDSQLPKDRFSAERLKGVDSTLKIQPAKLEDSAVYLCASSLWDRTGLRNTIYFGEGSWLTVV.

The chain combines TRBV7-9 with TRBJ2-3; 7 bases are shared with TRBD2. Germline CDR1 is SEHNR and CDR2 is FQNEAQ (reference sequence). Unmatched junction bases numbered 10, after V lost 2 bases and J lost 2 bases. This CDR3 has 17 residues. The CDR3 region has the DNA TGTGCCAGCAGCTTACCTTCCCGAAGCGGGGACACAGATACGCAGTATTTT. This translates into CASSLPSRSGDTDTQYF.

The chain joins TRBV7-9 to TRBJ1-2; D may be TRBD1 (6 bases). The CDR3 consists of 12 residues. Trimming stripped 6 bases from V and 8 bases from J, with 13 bases between. CDR1 SEHNR and CDR2 FQNEAQ come from the germline V gene (reference sequence). The CDR3 DNA is TGTGCCAGCAGTCCAGGGGACATGGGCTACACCTTC. It yields the protein CASSPGDMGYTF.

The chain joins TRBV7-6 to TRBJ2-3, with 14 bases that match TRBD2. Germline CDR1 reads SGHVS; CDR2 reads FNYEAQ. The CDR3 is made up of 19 amino acids. With 5 bases clipped from V and 2 bases from J, the junction kept 12 bases outside the gene matches. Written as DNA, the CDR3 is TGTGCCAGCAGCGTTAGGACTAGCGGGGGGACCCTATCCACAGATACGCAGTATTTT. Translated, it gives CASSVRTSGGTLSTDTQYF.

The chain uses TRBV11-3 and TRBJ2-7; 8 positions match TRBD2. The V gene end was trimmed by 3 bases and the J gene end by 7 bases; junction bases not matched to a gene: 11. The CDR3 is 15 residues long. CDR1 and CDR2 (germline): SGHNT, YENEEA. Here the CDR3 DNA reads TGTGCCAGCAGCTTCTTAGCGGGATCCGTATGGGAGCAGTACTTC. Protein: CASSFLAGSVWEQYF.

J is TRBJ1-6 and V is TRBV30; no clear D gene. Per germline, CDR1 GTSNPN and CDR2 SVGIG (reference sequence). With 4 bases removed from V and 10 bases from J, the gap between germline ends came to 14 bases. This CDR3 contains 13 residues. DNA of the CDR3: TGTGCCTGGAACGGGATCAAAGGGTCACCCCTCCACTTT. As protein: CAWNGIKGSPLHF. The complete variable domain, with remaining parts taken from reference TRBV30 and TRBJ1-6, reads SQTIHQWPATLVQPVGSPLSLECTVEGTSNPNLYWYRQAAGRGLQLLFYSVGIGQISSEVPQNLSASRPQDRQFILSSKKLLLSDSGFYLCAWNGIKGSPLHFGNGTRLTVT.

This clone is a singleton in its sample. V and J are TRBV5-1 and TRBJ1-4; tentative D call: TRBD1 (5 bases). Germline lookup yields CDR1 SGHRS and CDR2 YFSETQ. CDR3 length: 16 residues. Trimming took 5 bases from V and 3 from J, leaving 17 bases between them. The CDR3 loop reads CASRFLGGTANEKLFF. DNA of the CDR3: TGCGCCAGCAGGTTCCTGGGGGGGACGGCTAATGAAAAACTGTTTTTT. Drawing the rest from reference TRBV5-1 and TRBJ1-4, the complete variable domain is KAGVTQTPRYLIKTRGQQVTLSCSPISGHRSVSWYQQTPGQGLQFLFEYFSETQRNKGNFPGRFSGRQFSNSRSEMNVSTLELGDSALYLCASRFLGGTANEKLFFGSGTQLSVL.

The rearrangement links TRBV11-3 to TRBJ2-7, with 9 nucleotides matching TRBD1. This CDR3 spans 14 amino acids. V dropped 1 base and J dropped 3; count of bases not matched to a gene: 1. Germline-derived CDR1 and CDR2 are SGHNT and YENEEA. The CDR3 here is CASSLADRGYEQYF. DNA for the CDR3: TGTGCCAGCAGCTTAGCGGACAGGGGCTACGAGCAGTACTTC.

The chain is built from TRBV6-1 and TRBJ2-1; 10 bases are shared with TRBD1. The germline V gene has CDR1 MNHNS and CDR2 SASEGT. Trimming at V came to 6 bases and at J to 3 bases, leaving 2 bases not matched to a gene. The CDR3 runs 14 residues. The CDR3 spells CASRGTGVYNEQFF. The CDR3 nucleotides are TGTGCCAGCAGAGGGACAGGGGTCTACAATGAGCAGTTCTTC.